A single sample is the source of the 15 T cell receptor beta chains below, sequenced in a study of T-cell reconstitution after alpha-beta-depleted transplantation in children. During its preparation, the TCRbeta library received unique molecular identifiers. From the PCR reads, TCRdb called clonotypes with MiXCR, one entry per CDR3 protein. The data contain 610,000 or so distinct CDR3 sequences, 27% of them singletons. The sample here was PBMCs, taken before TCRalphabeta/CD19-depleted stem cell transplant. These receptors were collected from a boy under three years old with Wiskott-Aldrich syndrome, due to receive a stem cell transplant.

The chain carries TRBV10-3 and TRBJ2-3; D is unclear. The germline V and J ends were trimmed by 5 bases and 3 bases, with 9 bases remaining between them. This CDR3 is built from 13 residues. Germline-derived CDR1 and CDR2 are ENHRY and SYGVKD. The CDR3 region has the DNA TGTGCCATCAGTCTCTCTGGGACAGATACGCAGTATTTT. This gives the protein CAISLSGTDTQYF.

The CDR3, as DNA: TGCGCCAGCAGGCGCGGGATTGGCCACGAGCAGTACTTC. Its translation is CASRRGIGHEQYF. The genes are TRBV4-1 and TRBJ2-7, with D perhaps TRBD2 (6 bases). Trimming removed 6 bases at V and 5 bases at J, with 14 bases between. The CDR3 consists of 13 residues. CDR1 and CDR2 from the germline V gene are MGHRA and YSYEKL.

This clonotype was seen a handful of times. The chain has TRBV5-1 and TRBJ2-7, with 9 bases fitting TRBD2. The CDR3 length is 17 residues. CDR1 is SGHRS and CDR2 is YFSETQ in the germline V gene. The junction had 13 bases not matched to a gene; V was cut back by 0 bases and J by 6 bases. The DNA of the CDR3 is TGCGCCAGCAGCTTGGGTCTAGCGGGAAACGATTTGGGCGAGCAGTACTTC. It specifies CASSLGLAGNDLGEQYF.

This chain connects TRBV6-1 to TRBJ1-1; 9 bases map to TRBD1. V lost 9 bases and J lost 2; bases outside the gene matches: 4. From germline, CDR1 is MNHNS and CDR2 SASEGT. The CDR3 runs to 13 residues. This CDR3 is CASRDRANTEAFF. The CDR3 DNA reads as TGTGCCAGTCGGGACAGGGCAAACACTGAAGCTTTCTTT.

V is TRBV5-1 and J is TRBJ2-7; either TRBD1 or TRBD2 may supply D (8 bases each). This CDR3 contains 14 residues. Trimming removed 4 bases at V and 9 bases at J, with 20 bases between. Germline V CDR1 and CDR2: SGHRS, YFSETQ. Written as DNA, the CDR3 is TGCGCCAGCAGCCCTGGGGACAGGAGCGGGGGGCAGTACTTC. Translation gives CASSPGDRSGGQYF.

This clonotype was seen more than once but under ten times. The gene calls are TRBV28 and TRBJ2-1; D remains ambiguous. The CDR3 is made up of 12 amino acids. Deletions cut 5 bases from V and 8 bases from J, with 10 bases between. In germline, CDR1 is MDHEN, CDR2 SYDVKM. CDR3: CASSPRMDEQFF. The CDR3 nucleotides read TGTGCCAGCAGTCCGCGTATGGATGAGCAGTTCTTC.

The V and J genes are TRBV7-2 and TRBJ2-1; possible D gene TRBD2, 6 bases. From germline, CDR1 is SGHTA and CDR2 FQGNSA. V was pared by 0 bases and J by 15 bases, with 27 bases between. The CDR3 loop spans 17 amino acids. CDR3 in DNA: TGTGCCAGCAGCTTAGCGACTTCACCGGGACTTGTTGCCCAGGCGTTCTTC. This codes for CASSLATSPGLVAQAFF.

This chain connects TRBV5-1 to TRBJ2-1; 7 bases match TRBD2. The CDR3 spans 15 residues. Germline-derived CDR1 and CDR2 are SGHRS and YFSETQ. Unmatched junction bases numbered 11, after V lost 5 bases and J lost 6 bases. The CDR3 nucleotides read TGCGCCAGCAGTAAGGGAGGGCCAAGGCTCAATGAGCAGTTCTTC. Encoded protein: CASSKGGPRLNEQFF.

V and J are TRBV7-3 and TRBJ2-3; no definite D call. CDR3 length equals 14 residues. Deletions cut 2 bases from V and 2 bases from J, with 8 bases between. CDR1 and CDR2 (germline): SGHTA, FQGTGA. CDR3 nucleotide sequence: TGTGCCAGCAGCTTAGGCGTAGTCACAGATACGCAGTATTTT. It translates to CASSLGVVTDTQYF.

The chain has TRBV14 and TRBJ2-1, with TRBD1 matching over 11 bases. The CDR3 has 15 amino acids. Germline CDR1 reads SGHDN; CDR2 reads FVKESK. Trimming at V came to 4 bases and at J to 3 bases, leaving 2 bases not matched to a gene. CDR3 nucleotide sequence: TGTGCCAGCAGCCGCGGGACAGGGGGCTACAATGAGCAGTTCTTC. This codes for CASSRGTGGYNEQFF. The variable domain in full, with the rest retrieved from reference TRBV14 and TRBJ2-1, is EAGVTQFPSHSVIEKGQTVTLRCDPISGHDNLYWYRRVMGKEIKFLLHFVKESKQDESGMPNNRFLAERTGGTYSTLKVQPAELEDSGVYFCASSRGTGGYNEQFFGPGTRLTVL.

The chain combines TRBV20-1 with TRBJ2-1; 7 bases agree with TRBD1. CDR3 length: 15 amino acids. Per the germline V gene, CDR1 is DFQATT and CDR2 is SNEGSKA (reference sequence). J lost 6 bases, V lost 1 base, and 9 bases had no gene match. CDR3 residues: CSARAFRDSINEQFF. The DNA of the CDR3 is TGCAGTGCTAGAGCTTTCAGGGACAGTATCAATGAGCAGTTCTTC.

J is TRBJ2-1 and V is TRBV4-1, with D possibly matching TRBD2 (6 bases). This CDR3 region has 16 residues. Germline V gives CDR1 MGHRA, CDR2 YSYEKL. Deletions cut 2 bases from V and 7 bases from J, with 18 bases between. The CDR3 is CASSQLGVTSWNEQFF. The CDR3 DNA is TGCGCCAGCAGCCAATTGGGCGTCACTAGCTGGAATGAGCAGTTCTTC.

This clonotype was recorded at least ten times. The chain joins TRBV30 to TRBJ2-1; tentative D call: TRBD2 (5 bases). The V gene's germline CDR1 is GTSNPN and CDR2 SVGIG (reference sequence). The V gene lost 0 bases and the J gene lost 4 bases, with 10 bases spanning the gap. The CDR3 is 14 residues long. DNA of the CDR3: TGTGCCTGGAGTGTATTGTCGGGGTACAATGAGCAGTTCTTC. Translating gives CAWSVLSGYNEQFF. The full variable domain, its missing parts supplied by reference TRBV30 and TRBJ2-1, is SQTIHQWPATLVQPVGSPLSLECTVEGTSNPNLYWYRQAAGRGLQLLFYSVGIGQISSEVPQNLSASRPQDRQFILSSKKLLLSDSGFYLCAWSVLSGYNEQFFGPGTRLTVL.

V gene TRBV5-1 combines with J gene TRBJ2-5; 9 bases are a match to TRBD1. Germline values: CDR1 SGHRS, CDR2 YFSETQ. V trimming: 3 bases; J trimming: 5 bases; junction bases outside the gene matches: 8. This CDR3 has 15 residues. The CDR3 here is CASSYEGTGQETQYF. CDR3 nucleotides: TGCGCCAGCAGCTATGAAGGGACAGGGCAGGAGACCCAGTACTTC.

This clonotype has only a few counts. The chain combines TRBV27 with TRBJ2-2, with D perhaps matching TRBD2 (5 bases). Per germline, CDR1 MNHEY and CDR2 SMNVEV (reference sequence). The V end lost 1 base, the J end lost 6 bases, and 15 bases lay between the germline ends. The CDR3 consists of 16 residues. Here the CDR3 DNA reads TGTGCCAGCAGTTTATTGACGGGGAGAGCCTCCGGGGAGCTGTTTTTT. It is translated as CASSLLTGRASGELFF.